A selection of T cell receptor beta chains follows, all from one sample in a study of blood T cells in healthy people across ages. TCRdb reprocessed the 5' RACE reads with MiXCR, giving one entry per CDR3 protein. This table holds more than 800,000 distinct CDR3 sequences, about 28% found once. Sequencing was done on a sample of blood. The receptors here all came from a woman of 80 years or more in good health. Each CDR3 is given with its conserved first and last residue. The D gene is left open where the match is weak. A row's size may be missing; if present it is once, few, many or a size class.

V gene: TRBV6-2/TRBV6-3
clone size: NA
CDR3 length: 14
D gene: NA
J gene: TRBJ1-4
CDR3 DNA: TGTGCCAGCAGTTTACAGGACCTTAATGAAAAACTGTTTTTT
CDR3 protein: CASSLQDLNEKLFF

V gene: TRBV2
clone size: few
CDR3 length: 20
D gene: NA
J gene: TRBJ1-4
CDR3 DNA: TGTGCCAGCAGTGCCCGCCGTGGGAGTCTTACCTCCGTGAGACATGAAAAACTGTTTTTT
CDR3 protein: CASSARRGSLTSVRHEKLFF

V gene: TRBV6-2/TRBV6-3
clone size: many
CDR3 length: 11
D gene: NA
J gene: TRBJ2-1
CDR3 DNA: TGTGCCAGCAGTTACCTGGAAGCGGTGTTCTTC
CDR3 protein: CASSYLEAVFF

V gene: TRBV6-2/TRBV6-3
clone size: many
CDR3 length: 11
D gene: NA
J gene: TRBJ1-2
CDR3 DNA: TGTGCCAGCAAAGACAGCTATGGCTACACCTTC
CDR3 protein: CASKDSYGYTF

V gene: TRBV28
clone size: few
CDR3 length: 15
D gene: NA
J gene: TRBJ2-3
CDR3 DNA: TGTGCCAGCAGTCCCCACAGTGGGCCTACAGATACGCAGTATTTT
CDR3 protein: CASSPHSGPTDTQYF

V gene: TRBV6-6
clone size: NA
CDR3 length: 15
D gene: TRBD1
J gene: TRBJ1-6
CDR3 DNA: TGTGCCAGCACCCCTCAACAGGGGGCCCGAAGAACCCTCCACTTT
CDR3 protein: CASTPQQGARRTLHF

V gene: TRBV6-2/TRBV6-3
clone size: many
CDR3 length: 15
D gene: NA
J gene: TRBJ2-5
CDR3 DNA: TGTGCCAGCAGTTACTCGGGCCTTCGTGGGGAGACCCAGTACTTC
CDR3 protein: CASSYSGLRGETQYF

V gene: TRBV6-2/TRBV6-3
clone size: many
CDR3 length: 15
D gene: NA
J gene: TRBJ2-3
CDR3 DNA: TGTGCCAGCAGTAACACCGACGGGTTTCGAGATACGCAGTATTTT
CDR3 protein: CASSNTDGFRDTQYF

V gene: TRBV3-1
clone size: many
CDR3 length: 12
D gene: NA
J gene: TRBJ1-2
CDR3 DNA: TGTGCCAGCAGCCAAGATTGGGGGGGCTACACCTTC
CDR3 protein: CASSQDWGGYTF

V gene: TRBV18
clone size: NA
CDR3 length: 15
D gene: NA
J gene: TRBJ2-1
CDR3 DNA: TGTGCCAGCTCACCACCGGGGCAGCCCTACAATGAGCAGTTCTTC
CDR3 protein: CASSPPGQPYNEQFF

V gene: TRBV3-1
clone size: many
CDR3 length: 13
D gene: NA
J gene: TRBJ1-2
CDR3 DNA: TGTGCCAGCAGCCCGGGACACCTCTATGGCTACACCTTC
CDR3 protein: CASSPGHLYGYTF

V gene: TRBV6-1
clone size: NA
CDR3 length: 13
D gene: TRBD1
J gene: TRBJ1-5
CDR3 DNA: TGTGCCAGCAGTTTGGGACAGGGGCAGGCCCAGCATTTT
CDR3 protein: CASSLGQGQAQHF

V gene: TRBV5-1
clone size: NA
CDR3 length: 14
D gene: TRBD1
J gene: TRBJ2-7
CDR3 DNA: TGCGCCAGCAGCGATCGGACAGGGAACTACGAGCAGTACTTC
CDR3 protein: CASSDRTGNYEQYF

V gene: TRBV30
clone size: many
CDR3 length: 12
D gene: NA
J gene: TRBJ2-7
CDR3 DNA: TGTGCCTGGAGATTCGGACCGGGAATGTTGTACTTC
CDR3 protein: CAWRFGPGMLYF

V gene: TRBV12-3/TRBV12-4
clone size: NA
CDR3 length: 14
D gene: NA
J gene: TRBJ2-5
CDR3 DNA: TGTGCCAGCTCCTCCGGGAGCTGGCGGGAGACCCAGTACTTC
CDR3 protein: CASSSGSWRETQYF

V gene: TRBV6-2/TRBV6-3
clone size: few
CDR3 length: 16
D gene: NA
J gene: TRBJ2-2
CDR3 DNA: TGTGCCAGCAGTTCACAGGGAAGGTCGAACACCGGGGAGCTGTTTTTT
CDR3 protein: CASSSQGRSNTGELFF

V gene: TRBV20-1
clone size: NA
CDR3 length: 18
D gene: TRBD2
J gene: TRBJ2-3
CDR3 DNA: TGCAGTGCTAGAGAGTTCGGGACTAGCGGGGGGGCAAGAGATACGCAGTATTTT
CDR3 protein: CSAREFGTSGGARDTQYF

V gene: TRBV7-2
clone size: NA
CDR3 length: 14
D gene: NA
J gene: TRBJ2-7
CDR3 DNA: TGTGCCGGCAGCTTACCGTTTGGGTACAATGAGCAGTACTTC
CDR3 protein: CAGSLPFGYNEQYF

V gene: TRBV20-1
clone size: many
CDR3 length: 13
D gene: NA
J gene: TRBJ2-1
CDR3 DNA: TGCAGTGCTAGCTCAACCCCGGGCAATGAGCAGTTCTTC
CDR3 protein: CSASSTPGNEQFF

V gene: TRBV20-1
clone size: NA
CDR3 length: 13
D gene: NA
J gene: TRBJ2-7
CDR3 DNA: TGCAGTGCTAGTCCTGCAGGGATAAATGAGCAGTACTTC
CDR3 protein: CSASPAGINEQYF